Each of the 18 T cell receptor beta chains below was sequenced from the same sample in a study of blood T cells in healthy people across ages. Through a sample-barcoded 5' primer and a J-beta primer mix, a second PCR was run for roughly 6 to 12 cycles. MiXCR, applied by TCRdb to the 5' RACE reads, yields one record per CDR3 protein. This table holds some 780,000 distinct CDR3 sequences, around three fifths found once. Sequencing used blood. The receptors were gathered from a man between 35 and 55 years old in good health.

The chain links TRBV11-3 to TRBJ2-7; 7 bases fit TRBD1. J gave up 1 base and V 5 bases, and 5 bases lay outside the gene matches. CDR3 length: 14 amino acids. Germline V gene data show CDR1 as SGHNT and CDR2 as YENEEA. CDR3 coding DNA: TGTGCCAGCAGCAATAGGGACAGATCCTACGAGCAGTACTTC. Translated: CASSNRDRSYEQYF.

The chain carries TRBV20-1 and TRBJ1-6; unclear D gene. CDR1 DFQATT and CDR2 SNEGSKA come from the germline V gene (reference sequence). Trimming shortened V by 1 base and J by 8 bases, and 18 bases separated the two germline ends. The CDR3 is 16 amino acids. Written as DNA, the CDR3 is TGCAGTGCTAGAGGGCGGGCTCAGAGGAGCGATTCACCCCTCCACTTT. Its translation: CSARGRAQRSDSPLHF.

The chain combines TRBV3-1 with TRBJ1-2; the match to TRBD1 covers 10 bases. The CDR3 totals 15 residues. V lost 4 bases to trimming and J lost 8 bases; unmatched junction nucleotides: 10. CDR1 LGHDT and CDR2 YNNKEL come from the germline V gene (reference sequence). The CDR3: CASSPADRGGGGYTF. The CDR3 DNA sequence: TGTGCCAGCAGCCCTGCGGACAGGGGGGGAGGAGGCTACACCTTC.

The gene calls are TRBV5-6 and TRBJ2-2; 10 bases align to TRBD2. J was trimmed by 5 bases and V by 4 bases; bases with no gene match: 8. The CDR3 runs 16 residues. Germline V gene sequence: CDR1 SGHDT, CDR2 YYEEEE. In DNA form, the CDR3 reads TGTGCCAGCAGCCTGAATCTAGCGGGAGTTACCGGGGAGCTGTTTTTT. Protein: CASSLNLAGVTGELFF.

The genes are TRBV28 and TRBJ2-7; maybe TRBD1 (7 bases). The CDR3 is 15 amino acids. Trimming took off 5 bases at V and 4 bases at J, with 18 bases between the two ends. Per germline, CDR1 MDHEN and CDR2 SYDVKM. The CDR3 DNA reads TGTGCCAGCAGTCGCCAGGGGGGACCCCCTTACGAGCAGTACTTC. This sequence encodes CASSRQGGPPYEQYF.

The chain uses TRBV14 and TRBJ1-2; D possibly corresponds to TRBD1 (6 bases). From germline, CDR1 is SGHDN and CDR2 FVKESK. CDR3 length: 14 amino acids. Trimming removed 4 bases from V and 9 bases from J, with 18 bases in between. As DNA, the CDR3 is TGTGCCAGCAGCCTCACAGGGACCCCATATAGCTACACCTTC. Its translation is CASSLTGTPYSYTF.

The gene calls are TRBV7-9 and TRBJ1-1, with a weak D call TRBD1 (6 bases). Trimming stripped 1 base from V and 4 bases from J, with 16 bases between. CDR1 is SEHNR, CDR2 FQNEAQ, per germline (reference sequence). The CDR3 totals 16 residues. The CDR3 region is CASSLGVGGRGTEAFF. The DNA of the CDR3 is TGTGCCAGCAGCTTAGGGGTAGGGGGGAGGGGCACTGAAGCTTTCTTT.

The chain is built from TRBV27 and TRBJ2-3; 7 nucleotides line up with TRBD1. The CDR3 runs to 14 residues. With V trimmed by 5 bases and J by 1 base, 3 bases remained unmatched. From germline, CDR1 is MNHEY and CDR2 SMNVEV (reference sequence). In DNA, the CDR3 is TGTGCCAGCAGTCCCGACAGGGGCACAGATACGCAGTATTTT. As protein: CASSPDRGTDTQYF.

The table lists this clonotype with a few counts. The gene calls are TRBV10-2 and TRBJ2-1, with D possibly called TRBD1 or TRBD2 (5 bases each). Looked up from germline, CDR1 is WSHSY and CDR2 is SAAADI. With 6 bases removed from V and 6 bases from J, the gap between germline ends came to 9 bases. The CDR3 extends over 12 amino acids. The CDR3, as DNA: TGCGCCAGCAGCTCTGGGGGCAATGAGCAGTTCTTC. Amino acid sequence: CASSSGGNEQFF.

The gene calls are TRBV5-1 and TRBJ2-7, with D possibly matching TRBD2 (6 bases). This CDR3 is 13 amino acids long. Germline-derived CDR1 and CDR2 are SGHRS and YFSETQ. V was shortened by 1 base and J by 6 bases, with 11 bases between the two germline ends. CDR3 DNA: TGCGCCAGCAGCTTGCGGCAGGGACTCGAGCAGTACTTC. Translation gives CASSLRQGLEQYF. The whole variable domain, remainder taken from reference TRBV5-1 and TRBJ2-7, is KAGVTQTPRYLIKTRGQQVTLSCSPISGHRSVSWYQQTPGQGLQFLFEYFSETQRNKGNFPGRFSGRQFSNSRSEMNVSTLELGDSALYLCASSLRQGLEQYFGPGTRLTVT.

The V call is TRBV9, the J call TRBJ2-3; 8 bases are shared with TRBD2. With V trimmed by 5 bases and J by 4 bases, 9 bases remained unmatched. The CDR3 loop spans 15 amino acids. Looked up from germline, CDR1 is SGDLS and CDR2 is YYNGEE. The CDR3 sequence is CASRSGGRRADTQYF. The CDR3 DNA reads as TGTGCCAGCAGGAGTGGCGGGAGGAGGGCAGATACGCAGTATTTT.

This clonotype was counted between two and nine times. The rearrangement uses TRBV28 and TRBJ2-3, with D possibly TRBD2 on 6 matching bases. The germline V gene encodes CDR1 MDHEN and CDR2 SYDVKM. V dropped 6 bases and J dropped 5 bases, with 21 bases sitting between them. There are 16 residues in the CDR3. The CDR3 DNA is TGTGCCAGCAGGGAGCCGGGTCGGGAGTCTGGAGATACGCAGTATTTT. It translates to CASREPGRESGDTQYF.

J is TRBJ2-1 and V is TRBV27; 11 bases are shared with TRBD2. This CDR3 spans 16 amino acids. Germline assignment: CDR1 MNHEY and CDR2 SMNVEV (reference sequence). The ends lost 5 bases at V and 3 bases at J; junction bases unmatched: 6. The CDR3 DNA reads as TGTGCCAGCAGTAGACTGACTAGCGGGATCTACAATGAGCAGTTCTTC. This translates into CASSRLTSGIYNEQFF.

The rearrangement uses TRBV5-4 and TRBJ2-3, with D perhaps matching TRBD1 (6 bases). The CDR3 has 14 residues. Per germline, CDR1 SGHNT and CDR2 YYREEE (reference sequence). Trimming took off 0 bases at V and 4 bases at J, with 9 bases between the two ends. The CDR3 DNA reads as TGTGCCAGCAGCTTGGCAGGGGTGGCAGATACGCAGTATTTT. It specifies CASSLAGVADTQYF.

The chain is built from TRBV3-1 and TRBJ2-4, with D perhaps matching TRBD1 or TRBD2 (5 bases each). Trimming cost V 2 bases and J 2 bases, with 16 bases left between them. The CDR3 extends over 17 amino acids. The germline CDR1 and CDR2 sequences are LGHDT and YNNKEL (reference sequence). In nucleotides, the CDR3 is TGTGCCAGCAGCCAAAAGACCGGGACCGACCCCAAAAACATTCAGTACTTC. Protein: CASSQKTGTDPKNIQYF.

This CDR3 reads CATSMPAGNQETQYF. CDR3 DNA: TGTGCCACCAGTATGCCCGCAGGAAATCAAGAGACCCAGTACTTC. V usage is TRBV24-1 and J usage is TRBJ2-5, with no clear D. V was pared by 6 bases and J by 2 bases, with 15 bases between. Germline loops: CDR1 KGHDR, CDR2 SFDVKD. This CDR3 spans 15 amino acids.

V is TRBV7-9 and J is TRBJ1-2; D is undetermined. Per the germline V gene, CDR1 is SEHNR and CDR2 is FQNEAQ (reference sequence). The V end lost 1 base, the J end lost 8 bases, and 14 bases lay between the germline ends. This CDR3 contains 14 residues. CDR3 sequence: CASSLGPVGEGYTF. The DNA for the CDR3 is TGTGCCAGCAGCTTAGGGCCGGTCGGGGAAGGCTACACCTTC.

The rearrangement joins TRBV20-1 to TRBJ2-1; a possible D gene is TRBD1 (5 bases). Trimming cost V 1 base and J 3 bases, with 28 bases left between them. CDR3 length: 20 amino acids. Germline CDR1 is DFQATT and CDR2 is SNEGSKA (reference sequence). The CDR3 sequence is CSARGLVVTVPRTIYNEQFF. In DNA form, the CDR3 reads TGCAGTGCTAGAGGGTTGGTCGTGACAGTTCCTCGGACGATCTACAATGAGCAGTTCTTC.